Each of the 9 T cell receptor beta chains below was sequenced from the same sample in a study of post-analysis software for immune sequencing data. The study's findings and limits: Four or five TRBV segments occurring more often in patients than controls included TRBV5-6, TRBV5-1 and TRBV20-1.

These receptors have no known antigen. The TCR beta cDNA libraries contained unique molecular identifiers. TCRdb reanalysed the PCR reads using MiXCR and keeps one entry per CDR3 protein. The sample lists 600,000 to 750,000 distinct CDR3 sequences, 55% to 70% occurring once. The sample was blood. These receptors all come from a girl under 10 years old with multiple sclerosis.

In this sample, this clonotype turned up a few times. The V gene is TRBV29-1, the J gene TRBJ2-7; 10 nucleotides line up with TRBD1. Trimming took 6 bases from V and 5 from J; bases not matched to a gene: 10. Germline V gene lookup returns CDR1 SQVTM and CDR2 ANQGSEA. The CDR3 runs 14 residues. The CDR3 DNA follows: TGCAGCGTACTCCTACCGGGACAGGGGCACGAGCAGTACTTC. Its protein product is CSVLLPGQGHEQYF.

The chain uses TRBV3-1 and TRBJ2-2; 7 bases are a match to TRBD2. Trimming removed 0 bases from V and 6 bases from J; junction bases left unmatched: 10. CDR1 and CDR2 from the germline V gene are LGHDT and YNNKEL (reference sequence). This CDR3 comprises 17 residues. The CDR3, as DNA: TGTGCCAGCAGCCAAGAGATTTGGCGGGAGCGGCCCGGGGAGCTGTTTTTT. It translates to CASSQEIWRERPGELFF.

V and J are TRBV5-6 and TRBJ1-5; 7 bases line up with TRBD1. Germline V CDR1 and CDR2: SGHDT, YYEEEE. CDR3 size: 15 residues. J gave up 3 bases and V 1 base, and 4 bases lay outside the gene matches. The CDR3, as DNA: TGTGCCAGCAGCTTGAGGGGGCCAAACAATCAGCCCCAGCATTTT. It translates to CASSLRGPNNQPQHF.

This chain uses TRBV4-1 with TRBJ1-2; 10 bases agree with TRBD1. V shed 3 bases and J 2 bases; nucleotides not matched to a gene: 9. The CDR3 contains 17 residues. CDR1 and CDR2 from the germline V gene are MGHRA and YSYEKL. The CDR3 protein is CASSHTIWDRGNYGYTF. CDR3 in DNA: TGCGCCAGCAGCCACACCATTTGGGACAGGGGAAACTATGGCTACACCTTC.

This clonotype appeared once. V gene TRBV29-1 combines with J gene TRBJ1-2; D not resolved. The CDR3 is 12 amino acids. Germline V CDR1 and CDR2: SQVTM, ANQGSEA. Trimming shortened V by 8 bases and J by 7 bases, and 17 bases separated the two germline ends. CDR3 loop: CSHLDLTGGYTF. CDR3 sequence (DNA): TGCAGCCACTTAGACCTGACGGGTGGCTACACCTTC.

This clonotype has more than one count but fewer than ten. The chain employs TRBV20-1 and TRBJ2-5; TRBD2 might be the D (7 bases). Germline V gene data show CDR1 as DFQATT and CDR2 as SNEGSKA (reference sequence). V lost 0 bases, J lost 5 bases, and 22 bases lay in between. The CDR3 is 17 residues long. The CDR3 DNA sequence: TGCAGTGCTAGAGATCGGAATGAGGGGGGGCCTTGGGAGACCCAGTACTTC. Protein sequence: CSARDRNEGGPWETQYF.

The chain combines TRBV7-9 with TRBJ2-5, with 10 positions matching TRBD1. This CDR3 comprises 15 residues. Germline lookup yields CDR1 SEHNR and CDR2 FQNEAQ (reference sequence). Germline trimming cut 5 bases from V and 1 base from J; bases unmatched to any gene: 4. CDR3 nucleotide sequence: TGTGCCAGCAGCGTCGGACAGGGGGGCCAAGAGACCCAGTACTTC. Translating gives CASSVGQGGQETQYF.

This chain joins TRBV20-1 and TRBJ1-2, with 7 bases matching TRBD1. The CDR3 sequence is 12 residues long. Trimming removed 4 bases from V and 3 bases from J; junction bases left unmatched: 2. The germline V gene encodes CDR1 DFQATT and CDR2 SNEGSKA (reference sequence). Here the CDR3 reads CSATGTDYGYTF. The CDR3 DNA reads as TGCAGTGCTACCGGGACAGACTATGGCTACACCTTC.

The J gene is TRBJ2-5, the V gene TRBV6-1; D is unclear. The J call may be wrong; the DNA end is better matched by TRBJ2-7. In germline, CDR1 is MNHNS, CDR2 SASEGT. CDR3 size: 12 residues. CDR3 sequence (DNA): TGTGCCAGCAGTGAAACAGCCGGCGAGCAGTACTTC. Translation: CASSETAGEQYF.